This T cell receptor beta chain originates from a study of CD8 T cells in ankylosing spondylitis. As regards this clonotype: Antigen unknown.

Study results and limitations: A motif in TCR beta, a set of roughly eight highly homologous variants, appeared characteristic of ankylosing spondylitis blood.

TCRdb redid the calling of the 5' RACE reads with MiXCR, one entry per CDR3 protein. In the table there are over 700,000 distinct CDR3 sequences, about 20% of which are singletons. Sequencing was performed on blood, either unsorted or a sorted T cell fraction (not recorded which). The receptor's source is a male donor with ankylosing spondylitis.

Here the CDR3 reads CASSLATPGNEQFF. The CDR3 DNA reads TGCGCCAGCAGCTTGGCTACCCCCGGGAATGAGCAGTTCTTC. J is TRBJ2-1 and V is TRBV5-1; D not resolved. Trimming took 0 bases from V and 7 from J, leaving 11 bases between them. There are 14 residues in the CDR3. Germline CDR1 reads SGHRS; CDR2 reads YFSETQ.